This T cell receptor (beta chain) originates from a study of T cells in women clearing cervical HPV infection. Study-level background: Women with histologically confirmed HPV16-related CIN3 or worse, 2 with invasive cancer, served as cases.

A remark on this clone: The sequence runs out 3 residues before the end of the CDR3; the remainder is reconstructed from the germline J gene.

TCRdb's table, derived via immunoSEQ multiplex PCR, lists solely in-frame clones and lacks some. The sample holds approximately 32,000 clones. V lost 5 bases to trimming and J lost 3 bases, with 12 bases between them. The CDR3 consists of 13 residues. CDR1 is DFQATT and CDR2 is SNEGSKA in the germline V gene (reference sequence). The gene calls are TRBV20-1 and TRBJ2-3; weak D call: TRBD2 (5 bases). The sequence derives from a woman between 18 and 75 years old with a cervical HPV16 infection that either progressed to CIN3+ or cleared (not recorded which). What was sequenced was blood buffy coat. The CDR3 is CSALKPGTDTQYF. The covered CDR3 bases are TGCAGTGCTTTAAAGCCGGGGACAGATACG.